This T cell receptor beta chain was obtained from a study of shared clonotypes between healthy human individuals. Across the study: Serving as donors were a couple of women and three men, whose ages spanned 18 to 49.

The CDR3 is 14 amino acids. V shed 9 bases, J shed 1 base, and the junction held 4 bases outside the gene matches. CDR1 MDHEN and CDR2 SYDVKM come from the germline V gene. Per sorted-subset replicate PCR, input was about 180 ng DNA, representing around 28,000 T cell genomes. Assay: immunoSEQ multiplex PCR; the TCRdb copy retains only in-frame clones and omits some. The sample lists some 1.1 million clones, approximately 80% occurring once. It was into CD45RA+ naive and CD45RA-negative memory subsets that the CD4+ cells were split. Sequences were obtained from memory CD4+ T cells from PBMCs. Subset denoted: CD45RA-negative fraction. The rearrangement joins TRBV28 to TRBJ2-2, with 8 bases aligning to TRBD1. The TCR originated in a man younger than 35 in good health. Some clones in this sample may be carry-over from other donors' samples. CDR3 amino acids: CASDRGGNTGELFF. CDR3 sequence (DNA): TGTGCCAGTGACAGGGGTGGGAACACCGGGGAGCTGTTTTTT.